This TCR beta chain was retrieved from a study of OX40 agonist ivuxolimab in advanced cancers. This clone appeared once. The target antigen is unknown. Sequencing was performed with immunoSEQ multiplex PCR; in TCRdb, only in-frame clones are kept and a portion is missing. The table has some 90,000 clones, roughly 90% seen once. Deletions cut 8 bases from V and 3 bases from J, with 13 bases between. This CDR3 contains 14 residues. Germline CDR1 and CDR2: SNHLY and FYNNEI. Findings and limits, study-wide: Averaging showed that CD8+ T cells had more expanded clones than CD4+ did.

This receptor was taken from an adult with an advanced solid tumor such as melanoma, head and neck, liver or kidney cancer. Sequences were derived from CD4+ or CD8+ T cells sorted from blood, sampled in a trial of the OX40 agonist ivuxolimab. J is TRBJ2-2 and V is TRBV2; D tentatively fits TRBD1 or TRBD2 (6 bases each). The CDR3 DNA reads as TGTGCCAGCTTCAGGGGACTTGACACCGGGGAGCTGTTTTTT. This codes for CASFRGLDTGELFF.